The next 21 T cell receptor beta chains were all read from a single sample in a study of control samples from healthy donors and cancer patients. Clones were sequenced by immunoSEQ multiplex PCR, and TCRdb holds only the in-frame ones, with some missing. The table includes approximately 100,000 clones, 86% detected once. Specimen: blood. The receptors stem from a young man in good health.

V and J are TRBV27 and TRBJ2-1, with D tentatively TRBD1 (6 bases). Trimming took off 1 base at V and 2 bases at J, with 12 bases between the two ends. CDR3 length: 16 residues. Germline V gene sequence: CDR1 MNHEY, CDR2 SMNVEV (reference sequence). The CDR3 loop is CASSLLGRGAYNEQFF. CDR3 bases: TGTGCCAGCAGTTTATTAGGCAGGGGCGCCTACAATGAGCAGTTCTTC.

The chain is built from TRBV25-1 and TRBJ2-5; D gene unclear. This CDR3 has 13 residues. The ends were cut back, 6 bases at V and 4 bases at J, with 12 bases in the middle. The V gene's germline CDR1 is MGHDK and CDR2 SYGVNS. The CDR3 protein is CASRSGPGETQYF. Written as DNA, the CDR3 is TGTGCCAGCAGGTCGGGCCCGGGAGAGACCCAGTACTTC.

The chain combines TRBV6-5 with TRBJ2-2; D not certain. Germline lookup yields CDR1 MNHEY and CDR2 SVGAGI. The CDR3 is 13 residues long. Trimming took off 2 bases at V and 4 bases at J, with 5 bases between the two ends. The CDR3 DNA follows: TGTGCCAGCAGTTACGCTGCCACCGGGGAGCTGTTTTTT. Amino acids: CASSYAATGELFF.

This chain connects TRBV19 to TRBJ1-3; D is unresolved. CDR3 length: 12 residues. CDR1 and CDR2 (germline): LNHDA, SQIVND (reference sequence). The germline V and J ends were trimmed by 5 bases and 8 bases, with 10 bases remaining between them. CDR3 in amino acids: CASSPTVDTIYF. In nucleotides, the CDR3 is TGTGCCAGTAGTCCGACGGTGGACACCATATATTTT.

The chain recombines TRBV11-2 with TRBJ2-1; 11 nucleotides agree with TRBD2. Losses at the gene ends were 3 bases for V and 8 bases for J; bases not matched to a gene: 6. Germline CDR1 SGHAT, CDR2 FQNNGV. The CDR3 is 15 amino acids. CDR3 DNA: TGTGCCAGCAGCTTTATAGCGGGGGGGCGGGATGAGCAGTTCTTC. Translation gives CASSFIAGGRDEQFF.

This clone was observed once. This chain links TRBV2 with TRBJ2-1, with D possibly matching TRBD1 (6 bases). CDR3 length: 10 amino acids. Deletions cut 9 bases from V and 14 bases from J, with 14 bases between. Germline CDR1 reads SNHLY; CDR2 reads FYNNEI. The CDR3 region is CASRQEGEFF. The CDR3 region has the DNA TGTGCCAGTAGACAGGAAGGAGAGTTCTTC.

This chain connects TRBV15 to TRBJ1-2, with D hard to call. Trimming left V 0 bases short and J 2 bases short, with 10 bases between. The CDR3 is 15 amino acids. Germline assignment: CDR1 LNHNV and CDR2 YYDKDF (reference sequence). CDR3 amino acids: CATSRDPGLNYGYTF. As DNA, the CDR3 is TGTGCCACCAGCAGAGATCCCGGACTCAACTATGGCTACACCTTC. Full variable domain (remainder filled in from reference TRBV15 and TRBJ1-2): DAMVIQNPRYQVTQFGKPVTLSCSQTLNHNVMYWYQQKSSQAPKLLFHYYDKDFNNEADTPDNFQSRRPNTSFCFLDIRSPGLGDTAMYLCATSRDPGLNYGYTFGSGTRLTVV.

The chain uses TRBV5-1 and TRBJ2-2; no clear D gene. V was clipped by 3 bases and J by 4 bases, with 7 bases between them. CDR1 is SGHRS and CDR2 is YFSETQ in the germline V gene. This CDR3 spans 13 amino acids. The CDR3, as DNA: TGCGCCAGCAGCTCTGGTGGCACCGGGGAGCTGTTTTTT. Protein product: CASSSGGTGELFF.

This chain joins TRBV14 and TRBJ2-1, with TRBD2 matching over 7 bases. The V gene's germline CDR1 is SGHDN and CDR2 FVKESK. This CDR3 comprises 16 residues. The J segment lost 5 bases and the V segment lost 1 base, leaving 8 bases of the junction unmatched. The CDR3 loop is CASSQVAGTFHNEQFF. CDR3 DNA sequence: TGTGCCAGCAGCCAAGTAGCGGGTACGTTCCACAATGAGCAGTTCTTC.

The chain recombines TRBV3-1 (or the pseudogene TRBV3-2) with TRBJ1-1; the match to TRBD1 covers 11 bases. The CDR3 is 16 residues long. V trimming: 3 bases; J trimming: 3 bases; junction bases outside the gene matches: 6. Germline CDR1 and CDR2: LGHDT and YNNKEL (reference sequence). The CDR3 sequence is CASSQGVGQGDTEAFF. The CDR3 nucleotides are TGTGCCAGCAGCCAGGGCGTGGGACAGGGGGACACTGAAGCTTTCTTT.

CDR3 sequence reads: CASSIGISGAHSPLHF. The CDR3 coding sequence is TGTGCCAGTAGTATAGGTATAAGTGGGGCGCATTCACCCCTCCACTTT. This chain connects TRBV19 to TRBJ1-6; D may be TRBD1 (5 bases). The CDR3 loop spans 16 amino acids. V was shortened by 1 base and J by 8 bases, with 15 bases between the two germline ends. Per germline, CDR1 LNHDA and CDR2 SQIVND (reference sequence).

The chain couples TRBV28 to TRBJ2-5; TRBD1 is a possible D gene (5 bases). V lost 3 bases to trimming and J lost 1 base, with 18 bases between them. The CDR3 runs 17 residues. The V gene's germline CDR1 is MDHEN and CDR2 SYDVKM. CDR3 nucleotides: TGTGCCAGCAGTTTCCATCCGTTTACAGGACCCCAAGAGACCCAGTACTTC. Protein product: CASSFHPFTGPQETQYF.

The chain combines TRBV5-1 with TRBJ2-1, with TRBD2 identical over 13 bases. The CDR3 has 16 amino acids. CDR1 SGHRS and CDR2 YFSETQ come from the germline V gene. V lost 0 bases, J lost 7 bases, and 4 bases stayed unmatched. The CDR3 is CASSLVVGLAGNEQFF. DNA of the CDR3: TGCGCCAGCAGCTTGGTAGTGGGACTAGCGGGGAATGAGCAGTTCTTC.

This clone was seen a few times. This CDR3 is CASSPGTSGGFTTYNEQFF. CDR3 bases: TGTGCCAGCTCACCGGGGACTAGCGGGGGCTTCACAACCTACAATGAGCAGTTCTTC. The V call is TRBV18, the J call TRBJ2-1; 14 nucleotides align to TRBD2. V lost 3 bases, J lost 2 bases, and 9 bases stayed unmatched. Germline V CDR1 and CDR2: KGHSH, LQKENI. The CDR3 runs to 19 residues.

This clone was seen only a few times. The CDR3 nucleotides read TGTGCCAGCAGTGTCGGTGAGACCCAGTACTTC. Protein: CASSVGETQYF. The J gene is TRBJ2-5, the V gene TRBV25-1; D is ambiguous. V was clipped by 4 bases and J by 5 bases, with 5 bases between them. This CDR3 contains 11 residues. Germline V gene sequence: CDR1 MGHDK, CDR2 SYGVNS.

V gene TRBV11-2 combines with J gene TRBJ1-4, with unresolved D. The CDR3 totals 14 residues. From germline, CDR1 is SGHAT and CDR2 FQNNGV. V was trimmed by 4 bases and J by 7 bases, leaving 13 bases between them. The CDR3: CASSSPVQAEKLFF. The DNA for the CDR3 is TGTGCCAGCAGCTCCCCAGTTCAGGCTGAAAAACTGTTTTTT.

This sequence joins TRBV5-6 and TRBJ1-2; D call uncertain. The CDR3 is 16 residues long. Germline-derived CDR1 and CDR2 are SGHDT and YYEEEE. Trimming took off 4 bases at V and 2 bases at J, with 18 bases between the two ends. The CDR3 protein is CASSPLGLGGNYGYTF. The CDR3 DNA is TGTGCCAGCAGCCCATTGGGTCTGGGCGGAAACTATGGCTACACCTTC.

CDR3 in amino acids: CASSLGNGHSTYSNQPQHF. CDR3 bases: TGTGCCAGCAGCTTAGGGAACGGACACTCTACTTATAGCAATCAGCCCCAGCATTTT. The V and J genes are TRBV12-1 and TRBJ1-5; the table gives TRBD1 as D, unverified against the DNA. TRBV12-1 is assigned pseudogene status. The CDR3 spans 19 residues.

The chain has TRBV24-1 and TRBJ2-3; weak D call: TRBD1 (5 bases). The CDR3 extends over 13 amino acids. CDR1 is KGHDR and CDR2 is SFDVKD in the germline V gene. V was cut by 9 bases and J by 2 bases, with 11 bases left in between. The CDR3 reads CATEGAPTDTQYF. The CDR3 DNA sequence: TGTGCCACCGAAGGGGCGCCCACAGATACGCAGTATTTT.

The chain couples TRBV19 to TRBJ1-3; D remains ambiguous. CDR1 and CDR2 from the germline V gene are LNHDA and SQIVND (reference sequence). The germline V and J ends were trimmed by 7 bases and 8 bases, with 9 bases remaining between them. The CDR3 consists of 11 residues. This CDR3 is CASTFKDTIYF. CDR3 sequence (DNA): TGTGCCAGTACTTTCAAGGACACCATATATTTT.

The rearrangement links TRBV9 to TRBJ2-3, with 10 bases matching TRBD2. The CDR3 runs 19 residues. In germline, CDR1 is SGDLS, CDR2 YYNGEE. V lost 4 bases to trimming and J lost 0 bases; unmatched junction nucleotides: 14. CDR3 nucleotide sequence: TGTGCCAGCAGCTTCCCCTCCGGACTAGCGGTTCTTAGCACAGATACGCAGTATTTT. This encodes CASSFPSGLAVLSTDTQYF.